The rows below give T cell receptor beta chains drawn from one sample of a study of Graves' ophthalmopathy and Graves' hyperthyroidism. TCRdb processed the multiplex PCR reads anew with MiXCR; each CDR3 protein has one entry. In the table there are approximately 150,000 distinct CDR3 sequences, 35% to 50% of which are singletons. Sequenced: peripheral blood. Receptor source: a man aged 25-45 years with Graves' ophthalmopathy. Each CDR3 is given without its conserved first and last residue.

CDR3 length | V gene | CDR3 protein
13 | TRBV7-8 | ASSQGDRGGHEQY
11 | TRBV12-3/TRBV12-4 | ASSRGRNYEQY
12 | TRBV7-8 | ASSSQGYTGELF
15 | TRBV13 | ASGTRTGGLEDEKLF
15 | TRBV4-3 | ASSQDWRSGGSQPQH
13 | TRBV30 | AWSVSARGDSPLH
14 | TRBV11-2 | ASSPPVGSGNQPQH
12 | TRBV28 | ASSPSGARPEQY
14 | TRBV20-1 | SASPEASSALYEQY
13 | TRBV15 | ATSRVPGPSYEQY
14 | TRBV6-5 | ASSYSTGGVTGELF
13 | TRBV30 | AWSGVRTSGNTIY
14 | TRBV4-2 | ASSLHGQRPDSPLH
13 | TRBV6-5 | ASTYNLGRDGTQY
13 | TRBV15 | ATSGRKYSNQPQH
11 | TRBV10-3 | AIGTSGRDEQY
11 | TRBV20-1 | SAKTSGQETQY
13 | TRBV6-5 | ASSSLGDTIYGYT
14 | TRBV12-3/TRBV12-4 | ASRGDLAGRTGELF
11 | TRBV20-1 | SAAGLAQETQY
12 | TRBV6-1 | ASRPYMNTGELF
16 | TRBV29-1 | SVGGFVTSGSLEETQY
11 | TRBV6-2/TRBV6-3 | ASSYQPPETQY
13 | TRBV24-1 | ATSDSTAVRQGYT
14 | TRBV6-5 | ASSSLIGTGGVEQY
12 | TRBV9 | ASSATGLAYEQY
13 | TRBV6-2/TRBV6-3 | ASSYDNHHSYEQY
10 | TRBV7-8 | ASRGGSETQY
12 | TRBV6-5 | ASSPGTLNYGYT
13 | TRBV28 | ASSPDWESPDEQY
12 | TRBV5-1 | ASSLGSSGNTIY
11 | TRBV12-3/TRBV12-4 | ASDRGGNTEAF
12 | TRBV20-1 | SATDRGGTDTQY
15 | TRBV6-5 | ASSYGLGTGNTGELF
12 | TRBV28 | ASSLPLQVYEQY
14 | TRBV6-5 | ASSYAAGTGGAQQY
12 | TRBV15 | ATSRAVVPYEQY